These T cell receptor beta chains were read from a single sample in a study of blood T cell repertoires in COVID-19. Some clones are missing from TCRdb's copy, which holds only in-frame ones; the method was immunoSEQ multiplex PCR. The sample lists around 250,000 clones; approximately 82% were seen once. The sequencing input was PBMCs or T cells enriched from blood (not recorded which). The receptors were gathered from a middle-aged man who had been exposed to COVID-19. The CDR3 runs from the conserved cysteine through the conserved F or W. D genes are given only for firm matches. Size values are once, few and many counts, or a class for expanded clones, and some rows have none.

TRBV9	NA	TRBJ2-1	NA	TGTGCCAGCAGCGTAACCCCCTCGGGACTTGAGCAGTTCTTC	CASSVTPSGLEQFF
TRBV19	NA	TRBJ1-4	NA	TGTGCCAGTAATCAGGGCCGGTGGGGTGAAAAACTGTTTTTT	CASNQGRWGEKLFF
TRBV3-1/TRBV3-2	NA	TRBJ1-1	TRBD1	TGTGCCAGCAGCCAACCCTCCCTGATCCGAGGACAGGGTGGAGGGGCTTTCTTT	CASSQPSLIRGQGGGAFF
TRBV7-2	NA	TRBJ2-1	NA	TGTGCCAGCAGCCGGACCCTACAGGAGAGCAATGAGCAGTTCTTC	CASSRTLQESNEQFF
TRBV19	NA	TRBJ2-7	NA	TGTGCCAGTAGTATACCGGGACATAATTACGAGCAGTACTTC	CASSIPGHNYEQYF
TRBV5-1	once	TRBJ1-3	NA	TGCGCCAGCAGCCGCCAGGGACATGGTGGAAACACCATATATTTT	CASSRQGHGGNTIYF
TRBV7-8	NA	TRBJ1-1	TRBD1	TGTGCCAGCAGCTCCGGACAGGGGCGAACTGAAGCTTTCTTT	CASSSGQGRTEAFF
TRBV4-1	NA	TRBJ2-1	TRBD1	TGCGCCAGCAGCCAAGATGGGGGAACAGGGGGTGGGACCGAGCAGTTCTTC	CASSQDGGTGGGTEQFF
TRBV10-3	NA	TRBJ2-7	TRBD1	TGTGCCATCCAGAATCCTACCGGGACAGCCTACGAGCAGTACTTC	CAIQNPTGTAYEQYF
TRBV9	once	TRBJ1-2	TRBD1	TGTGCCAGCAGCACTCCCGGGACAGGAGCTGGCACCTTC	CASSTPGTGAGTF
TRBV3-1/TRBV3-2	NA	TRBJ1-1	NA	TGTGCCAGCAGCCAAAAGTTCGGACAGAAGGCTGAAGCTTTCTTT	CASSQKFGQKAEAFF
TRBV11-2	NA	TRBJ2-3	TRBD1	TGTGCCAGCAGCTTAGGGGACAGGGGAACAGATACGCAGTATTTT	CASSLGDRGTDTQYF
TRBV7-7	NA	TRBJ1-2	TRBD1	TGTGCTAGCAGCTTGACCCGGGACAGGGGGAACTATGGCTACACCTTC	CASSLTRDRGNYGYTF
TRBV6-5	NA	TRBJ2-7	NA	TGTGCCAGCCTACGCTCCTACGAGCAGTACTTC	CASLRSYEQYF
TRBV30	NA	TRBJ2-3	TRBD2	TGTGCCTGGGGGACTAGCGGGAGGGCGAGAACAGATACGCAGTATTTT	CAWGTSGRARTDTQYF
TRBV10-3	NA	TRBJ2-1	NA	TGTGCCACGCTAGCGCAAAGCTCCTACAATGAGCAGTTCTTC	CATLAQSSYNEQFF
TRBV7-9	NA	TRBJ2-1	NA	TGTGCCAGCAGCTTATTCGATGAGCAGTTCTTC	CASSLFDEQFF
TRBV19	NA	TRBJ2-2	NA	TGTGCCAGTAGTAAATACAGGCCGAACACCGGGGAGCTGTTTTTT	CASSKYRPNTGELFF
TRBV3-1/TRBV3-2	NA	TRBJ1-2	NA	TGTGCCAGCAGCCGCCCTCTTGGGGGGGCTAACTATGGCTACACCTTC	CASSRPLGGANYGYTF
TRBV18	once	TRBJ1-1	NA	TGTGCCAGCTCAACCCCGGGGGTGGGGAACACTGAAGCTTTCTTT	CASSTPGVGNTEAFF
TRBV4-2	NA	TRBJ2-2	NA	TGTGCCAGCAGCCAAGTGCAGGATAACACCGGGGAGCTGTTTTTT	CASSQVQDNTGELFF
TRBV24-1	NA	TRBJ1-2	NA	TGTGCCACCAGTAGTGACAGAAACTATGGCTACACCTTC	CATSSDRNYGYTF
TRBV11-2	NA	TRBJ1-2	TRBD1	TGTGCCAGCAGCACGGGACAGGCTGGCTATGGCTACACCTTC	CASSTGQAGYGYTF
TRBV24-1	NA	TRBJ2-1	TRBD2	TGTGCCACCAGTGATTTTCCTAGCGGGGATAGGGGGTACAATGAGCAGTTCTTC	CATSDFPSGDRGYNEQFF
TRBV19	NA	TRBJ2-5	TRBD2	TGTGCCAGTAGCGCCTCTAGCGGCAACCAAGAGACCCAGTACTTC	CASSASSGNQETQYF
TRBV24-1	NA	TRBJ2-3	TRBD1	TGTGCCACCAGCGCTACACCGGGACAGGGGACAGATACGCAGTATTTT	CATSATPGQGTDTQYF
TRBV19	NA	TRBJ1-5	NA	TGTGCCAGTACCGGGACTCACAGATGGCCCCAGCATTTT	CASTGTHRWPQHF
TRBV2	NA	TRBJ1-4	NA	TGTGCCAGCCTACCGGGACATAATAATGAAAAACTGTTTTTT	CASLPGHNNEKLFF
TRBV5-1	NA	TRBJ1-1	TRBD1	TGCGCCAGCAGCTTGGGACAGGGGCGTGAGACTGAAGCTTTCTTT	CASSLGQGRETEAFF
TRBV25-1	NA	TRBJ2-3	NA	TGTGCCAGCACTTCGGGGGGCAGGGAATTAGATACGCAGTATTTT	CASTSGGRELDTQYF
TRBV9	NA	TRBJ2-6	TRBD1	TGTGCCAGCAGCGGGGCGACAGGGAGCTCTGGGGCCAACGTCCTGACTTTC	CASSGATGSSGANVLTF
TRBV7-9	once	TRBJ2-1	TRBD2	TGTGCCAGCATAAGCGGGACCAAATTAAATGAGCAGTTCTTC	CASISGTKLNEQFF
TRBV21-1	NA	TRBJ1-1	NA	TGTGCCAGCAGCAGAGAAGACAGGGGAGTTGGTACTGAAGCTTTCTTT	CASSREDRGVGTEAFF
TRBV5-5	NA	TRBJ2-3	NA	TGTGCCAGCAGCCCCGCCTCCCTGAACAGGGCCGCAGATACGCAGTATTTT	CASSPASLNRAADTQYF
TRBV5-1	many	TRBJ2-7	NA	TGCGCCAGCAGCTTGGAGCAGACGGGCGAGCAGTACTTC	CASSLEQTGEQYF
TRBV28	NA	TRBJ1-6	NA	TGTGCCAGCACCGGGTTTGGATCCTATAATTCACCCCTCCACTTT	CASTGFGSYNSPLHF
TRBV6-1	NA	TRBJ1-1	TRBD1	TGTGCCAGCAGCCGGACAGGGATAGACACTGAAGCTTTCTTT	CASSRTGIDTEAFF
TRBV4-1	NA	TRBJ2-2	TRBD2	TGCGCCAGCAGCCAAGGCATAGCGGGGTCGAACACCGGGGAGCTGTTTTTT	CASSQGIAGSNTGELFF
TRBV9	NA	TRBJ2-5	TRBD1	TGTGCCAGCAGCACCGCCGGGACAGGGCAAGAGACCCAGTACTTC	CASSTAGTGQETQYF
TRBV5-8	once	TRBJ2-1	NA	TGTGCCAGCAGCTTGGGACTAGTGGGCTACAATGAGCAGTTCTTC	CASSLGLVGYNEQFF
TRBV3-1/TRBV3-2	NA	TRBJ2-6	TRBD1	TGTGCCAGCAGCCAAGATAGCTCTGACAGGGCGGCCAACGTCCTGACTTTC	CASSQDSSDRAANVLTF
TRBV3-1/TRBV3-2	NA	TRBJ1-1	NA	TGTGCCAGCAGCCAAGATGGTAGGCGGGGTGTAGCTTTCTTT	CASSQDGRRGVAFF
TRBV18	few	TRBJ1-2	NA	TGTGCCAGCTCACCAGGGCCTTCCTCAAATGGCTACACCTTC	CASSPGPSSNGYTF
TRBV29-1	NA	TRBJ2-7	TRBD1	TGCAGCGGGACCGGGACAGGACGCTACGAGCAGTACTTC	CSGTGTGRYEQYF
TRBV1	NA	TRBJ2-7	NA	TGCACCAGCAGCCAAGAGACTAGCGGGAGGCATCACGAGCAGTACTTC	CTSSQETSGRHHEQYF
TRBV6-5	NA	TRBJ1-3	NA	TGTGCCAGCACGCAGGGGACTGGAAACACCATATATTTT	CASTQGTGNTIYF
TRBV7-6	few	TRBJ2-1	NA	TGTGCCAGCAGCTCAGGGGGGACTGCTTACAATGAGCAGTTCTTC	CASSSGGTAYNEQFF
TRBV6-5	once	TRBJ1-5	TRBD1	TGTGCCAGCAGACAGGGGACAGTTCGTACCCAGCATTTT	CASRQGTVRTQHF
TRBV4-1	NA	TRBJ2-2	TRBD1	TGCGCCAGCAGCTGGGGACAGGGGGCGGTCGGGGAGCTGTTTTTT	CASSWGQGAVGELFF
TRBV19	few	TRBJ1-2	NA	TGTGCCAGTAATGCGGGGGGCGCGGGAGGCTACACCTTC	CASNAGGAGGYTF
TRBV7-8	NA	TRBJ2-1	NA	TGTGCCAGCAGCTTAGCGGTGACAGGGCAGTTCTTC	CASSLAVTGQFF
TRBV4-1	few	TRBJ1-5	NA	TGCGCCAGCAGCCAAGTTCAGGGGAAGGAACAGCCCCAGCATTTT	CASSQVQGKEQPQHF
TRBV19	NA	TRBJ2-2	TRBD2	TGTGCCAGTAGGGCAGGGAGGGACACCGGGGAGCTGTTTTTT	CASRAGRDTGELFF
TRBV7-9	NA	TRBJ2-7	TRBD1	TGTGCCAGCAGCTTACCCCGGGACAGGGCTTCCTACGAGCAGTACTTC	CASSLPRDRASYEQYF
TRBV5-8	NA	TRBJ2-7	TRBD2	TGTGCCAGCAGGGGAAGCGGGAGCTCGGTAGAGCAGTACTTC	CASRGSGSSVEQYF
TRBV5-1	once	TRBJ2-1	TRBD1	TGCGCCAGCAGCCCGACAGGGGAGTCCTACAATGAGCAGTTCTTC	CASSPTGESYNEQFF
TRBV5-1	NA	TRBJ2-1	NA	TGCGCCAGCACGAGCGGAGACTCCTACAATGAGCAGTTCTTC	CASTSGDSYNEQFF
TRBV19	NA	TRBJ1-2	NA	TGTGCCAGTATAAGCCAAGAGTATGGCTACACCTTC	CASISQEYGYTF
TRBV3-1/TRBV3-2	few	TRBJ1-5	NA	TGTGCCAGCAGCCAAGCCGGCAATCAGCCCCAGCATTTT	CASSQAGNQPQHF
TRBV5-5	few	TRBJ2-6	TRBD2	TGTGCCAGCAGCTTGGGGCGGCTGGGGAGGGACTACTCTGGGGCCAACGTCCTGACTTTC	CASSLGRLGRDYSGANVLTF